This T cell receptor (beta chain) was sequenced during a study of blood T cell repertoires in COVID-19. Study in general: Sites across the United States, Italy and Spain contributed samples from acute and convalescent COVID-19. T cells, B-cell-depleted T cells, or PBMCs provided the cDNA or gDNA that served as material.

Patients of the Seattle cohort, enrolled during active infection, were followed longitudinally. The length of the CDR3 is 15 residues. Germline V gene data show CDR1 as MNHEY and CDR2 as SVGAGI. The V end lost 7 bases, the J end lost 7 bases, and 20 bases lay between the germline ends. In the original analysis: Amplification from reference gene primers served as the basis for estimated nucleated cell counts. Clones were read by immunoSEQ multiplex PCR, and TCRdb kept only the in-frame ones, dropping some. The V and J calls and clone size were taken over from that table, and D and trimming were inferred from the DNA. Altogether roughly 120,000 clones are present, approximately 85% being singletons, with the ten largest covering 3.2%.

The chain links TRBV6-5 to TRBJ1-5, with D unclear. The sequencing input was peripheral blood. The receptor was isolated from a woman of 80 years or more with COVID-19, enrolled during active disease. The CDR3 spells CASTMSSFPGQPQHF. The CDR3, as DNA: TGTGCCAGCACCATGAGTTCGTTCCCGGGGCAGCCCCAGCATTTT.